The 9 T cell receptor beta chains below were found in one sample sequenced in a study of neurological immune-mediated disorders. One entry per CDR3 protein, called by TCRdb with MiXCR from the 5' RACE reads. The sample yields about 50,000 distinct CDR3 sequences, 3% seen once. The sequenced sample consisted of PBMCs. These receptors were obtained from a woman aged 45-60 years with multiple sclerosis.

This clonotype was picked up many times. The chain employs TRBV5-6 and TRBJ2-7; D unclear. V was pared by 4 bases and J by 2 bases, with 10 bases between. The CDR3 extends over 13 amino acids. Germline assignment: CDR1 SGHDT and CDR2 YYEEEE. The CDR3 loop is CASSTDTTYEQYF. CDR3 nucleotide sequence: TGTGCCAGCAGCACGGATACAACCTACGAGCAGTACTTC.

V usage is TRBV10-3 and J usage is TRBJ2-7; 12 nucleotides agree with TRBD2. The CDR3 is 14 residues long. V trimming: 7 bases; J trimming: 3 bases; junction bases outside the gene matches: 4. The germline V gene has CDR1 ENHRY and CDR2 SYGVKD. The CDR3: CAIKRTSGDYEQYF. The CDR3 DNA sequence: TGTGCCATCAAGAGGACTAGCGGGGACTACGAGCAGTACTTC.

This clonotype was detected ten times or more. The chain combines TRBV5-6 with TRBJ2-7; TRBD2 agrees at 11 bases. Losses at the gene ends were 3 bases for V and 4 bases for J; bases not matched to a gene: 12. There are 17 residues in the CDR3. Germline V gene data show CDR1 as SGHDT and CDR2 as YYEEEE. The CDR3 DNA is TGTGCCAGCAGCTACCACAGGGCGACTAGCGGGGCATACGAGCAGTACGTC. Translation gives CASSYHRATSGAYEQYV.

This clonotype was counted many times. The chain uses TRBV12-3 or TRBV12-4 and TRBJ2-1, with D unclear. Trimming removed 5 bases at V and 6 bases at J, with 11 bases between. CDR3 size: 13 residues. In DNA, the CDR3 is TGTGCCAGCAGTGCCAACTTGTTCAATGAGCAGTTCTTC. Its protein is CASSANLFNEQFF.

This clonotype has at least ten counts. The chain has TRBV6-1 and TRBJ1-2; 7 nucleotides line up with TRBD1. The CDR3 covers 15 residues. CDR1 MNHNS and CDR2 SASEGT come from the germline V gene. After removal of 2 bases from V and 3 bases from J, the junction contained 6 bases not matched to a gene. The CDR3 sequence: CASSEMAGGDYGYTF. CDR3 DNA sequence: TGTGCCAGCAGTGAAATGGCAGGGGGGGACTATGGCTACACCTTC.

This clonotype was detected many times. The chain joins TRBV10-3 to TRBJ1-1; TRBD1 matches at 8 bases. Germline values: CDR1 ENHRY, CDR2 SYGVKD. The junction had 9 bases not matched to a gene; V was cut back by 0 bases and J by 3 bases. CDR3 length: 17 amino acids. CDR3 in amino acids: CAISESGRGPAYTEAFF. The CDR3 DNA reads as TGTGCCATCAGTGAGTCGGGCAGGGGGCCAGCTTACACTGAAGCTTTCTTT.

This clonotype was seen repeatedly, ten times or more. The genes are TRBV3-1 and TRBJ1-3, with D perhaps matching TRBD1 (6 bases). Deletions cut 1 base from V and 4 bases from J, with 11 bases between. Germline assignment: CDR1 LGHDT and CDR2 YNNKEL (reference sequence). The CDR3 length is 15 residues. The CDR3 DNA reads TGTGCCAGCAGCCAAGGGGGGGGGGCCGGAAACACCATATATTTT. Translating it yields CASSQGGGAGNTIYF. Variable domain in full (rest from reference TRBV3-1 and TRBJ1-3): DTAVSQTPKYLVTQMGNDKSIKCEQNLGHDTMYWYKQDSKKFLKIMFSYNNKELIINETVPNRFSPKSPDKAHLNLHINSLELGDSAVYFCASSQGGGAGNTIYFGEGSWLTVV.

This clonotype was counted many times. Written as DNA, the CDR3 is TGCGCCAGCAGCTCCGGGACAGTGATATACAATGAGCAGTTCTTC. Translation: CASSSGTVIYNEQFF. The chain carries TRBV5-1 and TRBJ2-1, with 7 bases identical to TRBD1. The germline V gene encodes CDR1 SGHRS and CDR2 YFSETQ. With 3 bases clipped from V and 4 bases from J, the junction kept 7 bases outside the gene matches. The CDR3 contains 15 residues.

This clonotype was recorded at least ten times. The CDR3 here is CASSPGLAVPHEQYF. CDR3 DNA: TGTGCCAGCAGTCCGGGGCTAGCGGTCCCCCACGAGCAGTACTTC. The J gene is TRBJ2-7, the V gene TRBV28, with 7 bases identical to TRBD2. The germline V gene has CDR1 MDHEN and CDR2 SYDVKM. V dropped 5 bases and J dropped 5; count of bases not matched to a gene: 12. The length of the CDR3 is 15 residues.